This is a list of T cell receptor beta chains from one sample in a study of cytomegalovirus exposure and HLA in healthy donors. The table came from immunoSEQ multiplex PCR; TCRdb's copy has only in-frame clones and leaves some out. The table includes approximately 190,000 clones, roughly 90% detected once. The material sequenced was PBMCs. These receptors were taken from a boy between 2 and 10 years old in good health and CMV-seronegative. CDR3s include the opening cysteine and the closing phenylalanine or tryptophan.

cdr3_aa,j_call,v_call
CASSIGTSGGGYNEQFF,TRBJ2-1,TRBV19
CASSLDGASGQFF,TRBJ2-1,TRBV11-3
CAIRRTGQTTEAFF,TRBJ1-1,TRBV10-3
CASMRTGTRAPTGELFF,TRBJ2-2,TRBV2
CASGLTIGQGDRNEQFF,TRBJ2-1,TRBV12-5
CASSGKGDNSPLHF,TRBJ1-6,TRBV2
CASSWTSGSNEQFF,TRBJ2-1,TRBV28
CASSLSYSSNTGELFF,TRBJ2-2,TRBV28
CASSLGLAGVRSGANVLTF,TRBJ2-6,TRBV7-2
CASSDSHGGAFYNEQFF,TRBJ2-1,TRBV6-4
CASSLRTGDPTDTQYF,TRBJ2-3,TRBV11-3
CATSRDHSGDYGYTF,TRBJ1-2,TRBV15
CASSSLAGATTDTQYF,TRBJ2-3,TRBV27
CASSPPGLGEQFF,TRBJ2-1,TRBV6-6
CASSVGTSVNTGELFF,TRBJ2-2,TRBV9
CASSTLSGMETQYF,TRBJ2-5,TRBV9
CASSLPGGNNEQFF,TRBJ2-1,TRBV5-1
CASSQGDRVGVLNHNEQFF,TRBJ2-1,TRBV4-2